Each of the 20 T cell receptor beta chains below was sequenced from the same sample in a study of blood T cell repertoires in COVID-19. Sequenced by immunoSEQ multiplex PCR; TCRdb stores in-frame clones only, minus some. Among roughly 260,000 clones listed, more than 85% were seen once. The sample was peripheral blood. The receptor set was obtained from a person aged 18 to 35 with COVID-19, enrolled during active disease.

This chain links TRBV5-3 with TRBJ1-5; D gene uncertain. Being an ORF, TRBV5-3 has a function that is uncertain. The CDR3 covers 15 residues. Deletions cut 2 bases from V and 4 bases from J, with 13 bases between. The CDR3 region has the DNA TGTGCCAGAAGCTTAACGGTACAGTTGAATCAGCCCCAGCATTTT. It specifies CARSLTVQLNQPQHF.

The CDR3 spells CATSSERGSAGNTIYF. The DNA of the CDR3 is TGTGCCACCAGCAGCGAAAGAGGGTCGGCTGGAAACACCATATATTTT. The chain couples TRBV15 to TRBJ1-3, with D uncertain. The germline V and J ends were trimmed by 3 bases and 2 bases, with 14 bases remaining between them. Germline CDR1 is LNHNV and CDR2 is YYDKDF (reference sequence). The CDR3 has 16 amino acids.

The chain joins TRBV27 to TRBJ1-2; D is unresolved. The CDR3 consists of 18 residues. Trimming stripped 2 bases from V and 2 bases from J, with 21 bases between. CDR1 is MNHEY and CDR2 is SMNVEV in the germline V gene (reference sequence). DNA for the CDR3: TGTGCCAGCAGTTTAGGGTACCACCCGGGGATAGGAAACTATGGCTACACCTTC. It is translated as CASSLGYHPGIGNYGYTF.

The chain has TRBV10-2 and TRBJ2-7, with 8 bases that match TRBD2. CDR3 length equals 14 residues. V lost 2 bases to trimming and J lost 4 bases; unmatched junction nucleotides: 4. Looked up from germline, CDR1 is WSHSY and CDR2 is SAAADI. DNA for the CDR3: TGCGCCAGCAGTGAGACTAGCGGAATTTACGAGCAGTACTTC. This gives the protein CASSETSGIYEQYF.

The chain has TRBV28 and TRBJ2-4, with TRBD1 matching 8 bases. Germline V gene lookup returns CDR1 MDHEN and CDR2 SYDVKM. CDR3 length equals 17 residues. J lost 0 bases, V lost 5 bases, and 9 bases had no gene match. The chain's CDR3 is CASSRTTGGIAKNIQYF. The CDR3 DNA follows: TGTGCCAGCAGTCGGACTACAGGGGGGATAGCCAAAAACATTCAGTACTTC.

This chain links TRBV5-6 with TRBJ2-6, with D perhaps matching TRBD2 (5 bases). V gave up 5 bases and J gave up 2 bases, with 14 bases separating them. The germline V gene encodes CDR1 SGHDT and CDR2 YYEEEE. The CDR3 consists of 16 residues. CDR3 DNA: TGTGCCAGCAGTCCTGGTCCCGGGGCTGGGGCCAACGTCCTGACTTTC. Its translation is CASSPGPGAGANVLTF. Variable domain in full (rest from reference TRBV5-6 and TRBJ2-6): DAGVTQSPTHLIKTRGQQVTLRCSPKSGHDTVSWYQQALGQGPQFIFQYYEEEERQRGNFPDRFSGHQFPNYSSELNVNALLLGDSALYLCASSPGPGAGANVLTFGAGSRLTVL.

The chain is built from TRBV4-1 and TRBJ2-1, with 12 bases lining up with TRBD1. Trimming took 4 bases from V and 6 from J; bases not matched to a gene: 4. Germline V lookup: CDR1 MGHRA, CDR2 YSYEKL. CDR3 length: 15 amino acids. The CDR3 protein is CASSPGQGAINEQFF. CDR3 DNA: TGCGCCAGCAGCCCGGGACAGGGGGCGATCAATGAGCAGTTCTTC.

The chain employs TRBV5-6 and TRBJ1-1; D might be TRBD1 (5 bases). Between the trimmed V and J ends, which lost 0 bases and 6 bases, there was a span of 15 bases. The germline V gene has CDR1 SGHDT and CDR2 YYEEEE. CDR3 length: 15 residues. In nucleotides, the CDR3 is TGTGCCAGCAGCTTGGGTGGGGGGATGGGCTCTGAAGCTTTCTTT. This translates into CASSLGGGMGSEAFF. Drawing the rest from reference TRBV5-6 and TRBJ1-1, the complete variable domain is DAGVTQSPTHLIKTRGQQVTLRCSPKSGHDTVSWYQQALGQGPQFIFQYYEEEERQRGNFPDRFSGHQFPNYSSELNVNALLLGDSALYLCASSLGGGMGSEAFFGQGTRLTVV.

V and J are TRBV5-1 and TRBJ2-7; the D is unclear. The V end lost 2 bases, the J end lost 3 bases, and 12 bases lay between the germline ends. Germline lookup yields CDR1 SGHRS and CDR2 YFSETQ. The length of the CDR3 is 14 residues. CDR3 in DNA: TGCGCCAGCAGCTTAGATCAAAGCCGCTACGAGCAGTACTTC. This encodes CASSLDQSRYEQYF. Drawing the rest from reference TRBV5-1 and TRBJ2-7, the complete variable domain is KAGVTQTPRYLIKTRGQQVTLSCSPISGHRSVSWYQQTPGQGLQFLFEYFSETQRNKGNFPGRFSGRQFSNSRSEMNVSTLELGDSALYLCASSLDQSRYEQYFGPGTRLTVT.

This chain's CDR3 is CSVEDVRTAKAKNIQYF. The CDR3 DNA sequence: TGCAGCGTTGAAGATGTACGGACAGCTAAGGCCAAAAACATTCAGTACTTC. V and J are TRBV29-1 and TRBJ2-4, with D maybe TRBD1 (6 bases). The V end was cut by 0 bases, the J end by 1 base, with 16 bases between. The germline CDR1 and CDR2 sequences are SQVTM and ANQGSEA. The CDR3 is made up of 17 amino acids.

J is TRBJ2-7 and V is TRBV5-6; a possible D gene is TRBD1 (6 bases). The CDR3 is 14 amino acids. CDR1 is SGHDT and CDR2 is YYEEEE in the germline V gene. Trimming removed 3 bases at V and 0 bases at J, with 10 bases between. The CDR3 DNA reads TGTGCCAGCAGCTATGGGACAATCTCCTACGAGCAGTACTTC. Encoded protein: CASSYGTISYEQYF.

This chain connects TRBV5-5 to TRBJ1-2, with TRBD1 identical over 7 bases. J lost 8 bases, V lost 2 bases, and 9 bases had no gene match. CDR1 and CDR2 from the germline V gene are SGHKS and YYEKEE (reference sequence). The CDR3 has 14 residues. CDR3 nucleotide sequence: TGTGCCAGCAGCTTTCTTCAGGGGGTTCACGGCTACACCTTC. As protein: CASSFLQGVHGYTF.

Only a few counts were recorded for this clone. This chain joins TRBV2 and TRBJ1-6; D gene ambiguous. Between the trimmed V and J ends, which lost 5 bases and 10 bases, there was a span of 15 bases. Germline V CDR1 and CDR2: SNHLY, FYNNEI. The CDR3 has 14 residues. For the CDR3, the DNA is TGTGCCAGCAGTTCGCTCGTCGGAGTATCACCCCTCCACTTT. It encodes CASSSLVGVSPLHF.

V and J are TRBV29-1 and TRBJ2-2, with 7 bases identical to TRBD2. Losses at the gene ends were 4 bases for V and 5 bases for J; bases not matched to a gene: 4. CDR1 and CDR2 from the germline V gene are SQVTM and ANQGSEA. The CDR3 consists of 13 residues. The CDR3 protein is CSVGAGETGELFF. The CDR3 DNA follows: TGCAGCGTTGGGGCGGGAGAGACCGGGGAGCTGTTTTTT.

The table lists this clone with a count of one. The rearrangement links TRBV5-1 to TRBJ2-7; 9 nucleotides align to TRBD1. This CDR3 comprises 15 residues. From germline, CDR1 is SGHRS and CDR2 YFSETQ. J lost 5 bases, V lost 5 bases, and 11 bases had no gene match. The DNA for the CDR3 is TGCGCCAGCAGATATCTACAGGGGGCTTCCGACGAGCAGTACTTC. It yields the protein CASRYLQGASDEQYF.

The rearrangement joins TRBV30 to TRBJ2-3, with TRBD2 identical over 8 bases. The CDR3 extends over 13 amino acids. Germline CDR1 reads GTSNPN; CDR2 reads SVGIG (reference sequence). The V gene end was trimmed by 0 bases and the J gene end by 6 bases; junction bases not matched to a gene: 2. For the CDR3, the DNA is TGTGCCTGGAGTGTAACTAGCGGCGATACGCAGTATTTT. Protein sequence: CAWSVTSGDTQYF. The whole variable domain, filled in from reference TRBV30 and TRBJ2-3, reads SQTIHQWPATLVQPVGSPLSLECTVEGTSNPNLYWYRQAAGRGLQLLFYSVGIGQISSEVPQNLSASRPQDRQFILSSKKLLLSDSGFYLCAWSVTSGDTQYFGPGTRLTVL.

This clone is a singleton in its sample. The chain uses TRBV23-1 and TRBJ2-7; the match to TRBD1 covers 10 bases. TRBV23-1 is filed as an ORF, its function uncertain. V shed 8 bases, J shed 5 bases, and the junction held 12 bases outside the gene matches. There are 15 residues in the CDR3. The DNA of the CDR3 is TGCGCCAGCGGGAATGACCGGGACAGGGGCCACGAGCAGTACTTC. Amino acids: CASGNDRDRGHEQYF.

This chain connects TRBV9 to TRBJ2-7, with 8 bases fitting TRBD1. The CDR3 contains 18 residues. Trimming cost V 0 bases and J 3 bases; bases outside gene matches: 14. Germline V gives CDR1 SGDLS, CDR2 YYNGEE. The CDR3 loop reads CASSVEPYAGTGNYEQYF. CDR3 bases: TGTGCCAGCAGCGTAGAGCCCTATGCGGGGACAGGAAACTACGAGCAGTACTTC.

The chain links TRBV14 to TRBJ2-3, with 16 bases matching TRBD2. Looked up from germline, CDR1 is SGHDN and CDR2 is FVKESK. The CDR3 sequence is 18 residues long. J was trimmed by 2 bases and V by 6 bases; bases with no gene match: 8. CDR3 amino acids: CASSPGLAGGPNTDTQYF. The CDR3 DNA reads as TGTGCCAGCAGTCCGGGACTAGCGGGAGGGCCGAACACAGATACGCAGTATTTT.

The V gene is TRBV6-2 or TRBV6-3, the J gene TRBJ1-1; a possible D gene is TRBD1 (5 bases). CDR1 is MNHEY, CDR2 SVGEGT, per germline. V was trimmed by 0 bases and J by 5 bases, leaving 10 bases between them. This CDR3 region has 14 residues. The CDR3, as DNA: TGTGCCAGCAGTTACTCGGAGGGGTGGACTGAAGCTTTCTTT. It codes for CASSYSEGWTEAFF.